Following are 14 T cell receptor beta chains from one sample sequenced in a study of CXCR3-negative and CXCR3-positive naive CD8 T cells. Libraries were UMI-labeled 5' RACE TRB cDNA. TCRdb re-called the 5' RACE reads and shows each CDR3 protein once, DNA omitted. The repertoire table contains under 75,000 distinct CDR3 sequences. Sequencing was carried out using naive CXCR3- CD8+ T cells from blood. Subset specified: CD45RO-CCR7+CD27+CD95- naive CD8+ T cells lacking CXCR3 (TNR3-). The receptors stem from a human donor in good health. Some clones in this sample may be carry-over from other donors' samples.

The rearrangement links TRBV20-1 to TRBJ2-5. The CDR3 length is 14 residues. Germline loops: CDR1 DFQATT, CDR2 SNEGSKA (reference sequence). CDR3 residues: CSAIGRWYQETQYF.

The rearrangement joins TRBV10-3 to TRBJ1-1. Germline V CDR1 and CDR2: ENHRY, SYGVKD. This CDR3 region has 13 residues. CDR3 protein: CAISDKENTEAFF.

This chain uses TRBV7-2 with TRBJ2-5; TCRdb gives TRBD2 as the D gene, but with no DNA this cannot be confirmed. The CDR3 has 16 amino acids. Germline V gene sequence: CDR1 SGHTA, CDR2 FQGNSA. CDR3: CASSSVWAGLQETQYF.

This sequence joins TRBV12-3 or TRBV12-4 and TRBJ2-7; lacking DNA, the TRBD1 call made by TCRdb goes unchecked. CDR3 length: 14 amino acids. CDR3 sequence reads: CASSRTELRFEQYF.

The chain recombines TRBV28 with TRBJ2-2; absent DNA, TCRdb's TRBD2 call cannot be checked. Germline V gene lookup returns CDR1 MDHEN and CDR2 SYDVKM. The CDR3 consists of 15 residues. CDR3 region: CASRSVAGGARELFF.

The CDR3: CASSVTGSSYNEQFF. The rearrangement uses TRBV9 and TRBJ2-1; TCRdb names TRBD1, which stays unverified in the absence of DNA. This CDR3 is 15 amino acids long. The germline V gene encodes CDR1 SGDLS and CDR2 YYNGEE.

This chain connects TRBV6-5 to TRBJ2-7. The CDR3 covers 12 residues. The germline V gene encodes CDR1 MNHEY and CDR2 SVGAGI. The CDR3 reads CASSDPGYEQYF.

The chain recombines TRBV6-5 with TRBJ2-4; no DNA is available, so the TRBD2 call from TCRdb remains unchecked. The CDR3 consists of 14 residues. From germline, CDR1 is MNHEY and CDR2 SVGAGI. The CDR3 reads CASSGGLAKNIQYF.

The V and J genes are TRBV7-9 and TRBJ2-7; TCRdb outputs TRBD1, but without DNA this stays unchecked. Germline lookup yields CDR1 SEHNR and CDR2 FQNEAQ (reference sequence). This CDR3 comprises 13 residues. CDR3: CASSFDSNYEQYF. The full variable domain, in which reference TRBV7-9 and TRBJ2-7 provide the parts outside the CDR3, is DTGVSQNPRHKITKRGQNVTFRCDPISEHNRLYWYRQTLGQGPEFLTYFQNEAQLEKSRLLSDRFSAERPKGSFSTLEIQRTEQGDSAMYLCASSFDSNYEQYFGPGTRLTVT.

The chain uses TRBV29-1 and TRBJ2-7; TCRdb gives TRBD1 as the D gene, but with no DNA this cannot be confirmed. From germline, CDR1 is SQVTM and CDR2 ANQGSEA. The CDR3 consists of 12 residues. CDR3 amino acids: CSVETGPVEQYF.

This chain connects TRBV5-1 to TRBJ2-3; TCRdb reports TRBD1, a call that lacks DNA to check it against. CDR1 and CDR2 from the germline V gene are SGHRS and YFSETQ. This CDR3 is 16 amino acids long. The CDR3 loop reads CASSQPTVAITDTQYF.

V usage is TRBV6-2 or TRBV6-3 and J usage is TRBJ2-7. CDR1 is MNHEY and CDR2 is SVGEGT in the germline V gene. There are 11 residues in the CDR3. CDR3 loop: CASSVTYEQYF.

V and J are TRBV7-6 and TRBJ2-7; TCRdb picks TRBD1, but there is no DNA to check that call. The CDR3 extends over 15 amino acids. Germline-derived CDR1 and CDR2 are SGHVS and FNYEAQ. Here the CDR3 reads CASSQGQGVSYEQYF. The full variable domain, rest sourced from reference TRBV7-6 and TRBJ2-7, is GAGVSQSPRYKVTKRGQDVALRCDPISGHVSLYWYRQALGQGPEFLTYFNYEAQQDKSGLPNDRFSAERPEGSISTLTIQRTEQRDSAMYRCASSQGQGVSYEQYFGPGTRLTVT.

The V and J genes are TRBV29-1 and TRBJ2-7; TCRdb proposes TRBD1, but this gene call is untestable without DNA. CDR3 length: 16 residues. CDR1 is SQVTM, CDR2 ANQGSEA, per germline. The CDR3 spells CSVIGTRTGYSYEQYF.